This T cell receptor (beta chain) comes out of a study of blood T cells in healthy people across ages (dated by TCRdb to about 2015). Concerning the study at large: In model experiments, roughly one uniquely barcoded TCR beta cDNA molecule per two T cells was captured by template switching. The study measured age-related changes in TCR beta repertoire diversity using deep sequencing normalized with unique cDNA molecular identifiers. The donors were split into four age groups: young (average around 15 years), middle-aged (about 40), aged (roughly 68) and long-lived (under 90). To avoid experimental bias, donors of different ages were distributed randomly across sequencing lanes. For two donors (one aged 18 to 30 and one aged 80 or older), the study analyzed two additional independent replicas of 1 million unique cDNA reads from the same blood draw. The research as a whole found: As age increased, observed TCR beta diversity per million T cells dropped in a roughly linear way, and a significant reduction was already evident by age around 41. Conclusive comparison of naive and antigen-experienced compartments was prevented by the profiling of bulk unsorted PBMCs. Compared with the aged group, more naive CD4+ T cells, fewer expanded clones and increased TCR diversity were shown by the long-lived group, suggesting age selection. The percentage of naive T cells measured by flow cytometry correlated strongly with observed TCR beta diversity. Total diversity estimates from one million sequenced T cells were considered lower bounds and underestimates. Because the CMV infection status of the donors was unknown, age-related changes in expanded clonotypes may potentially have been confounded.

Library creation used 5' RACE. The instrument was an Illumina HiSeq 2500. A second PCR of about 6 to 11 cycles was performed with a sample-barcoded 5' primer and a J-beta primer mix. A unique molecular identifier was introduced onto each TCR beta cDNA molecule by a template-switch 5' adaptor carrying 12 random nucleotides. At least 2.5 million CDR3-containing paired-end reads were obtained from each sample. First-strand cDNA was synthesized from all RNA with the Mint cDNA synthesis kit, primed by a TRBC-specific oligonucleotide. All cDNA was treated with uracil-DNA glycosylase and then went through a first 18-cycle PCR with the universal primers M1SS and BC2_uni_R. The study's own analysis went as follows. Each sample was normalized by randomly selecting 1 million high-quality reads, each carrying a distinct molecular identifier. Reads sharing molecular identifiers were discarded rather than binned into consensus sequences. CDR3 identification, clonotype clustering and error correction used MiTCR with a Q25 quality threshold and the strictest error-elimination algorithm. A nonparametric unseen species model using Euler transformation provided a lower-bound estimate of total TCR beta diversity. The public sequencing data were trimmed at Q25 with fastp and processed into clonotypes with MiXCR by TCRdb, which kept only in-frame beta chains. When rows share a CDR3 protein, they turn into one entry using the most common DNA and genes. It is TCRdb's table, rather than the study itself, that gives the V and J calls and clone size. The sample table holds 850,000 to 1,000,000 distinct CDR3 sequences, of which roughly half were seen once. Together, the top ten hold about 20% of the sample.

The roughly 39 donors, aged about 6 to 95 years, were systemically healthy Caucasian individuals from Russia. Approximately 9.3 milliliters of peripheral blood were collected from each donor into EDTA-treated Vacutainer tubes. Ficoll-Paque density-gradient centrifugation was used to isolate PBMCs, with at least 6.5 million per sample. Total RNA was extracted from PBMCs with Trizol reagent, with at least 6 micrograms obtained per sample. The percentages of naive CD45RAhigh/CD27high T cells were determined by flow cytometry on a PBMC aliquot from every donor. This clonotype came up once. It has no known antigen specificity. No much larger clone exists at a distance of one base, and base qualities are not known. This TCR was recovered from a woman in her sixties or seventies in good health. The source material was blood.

The nucleotide sequence reads TGTGCCAGCAGTGAATGGGCGGGACTAGCGGGGAACACAGATACGCAGTATTTT. Its protein product is CASSEWAGLAGNTDTQYF. Recombination joined TRBV25-1 with TRBJ2-3; 13 of the junction bases match TRBD2. Trimmed from V: 1 base; trimmed from J: 2 bases; junction bases lacking a gene match: 6. The cysteine opens and the phenylalanine closes a CDR3 of 18 amino acids. Of all the DNA, just the CDR3 is kept, 54 bases in frame from base 1. CDR1 and CDR2, looked up from the germline V gene, are MGHDK and SYGVNS.